A single sample is the source of the 31 T cell receptor beta chains below, sequenced in a study of blood T cell repertoires in COVID-19. Sequenced by immunoSEQ multiplex PCR; TCRdb stores in-frame clones only, minus some. The sample holds roughly 100,000 clones; over 75% are singletons and the top ten take 6% to 6.5%. Source material: peripheral blood. These receptors came from a human donor in a cohort sampled during active COVID-19.

Here the CDR3 reads CASSLSTDRGRSGELFF. The CDR3 DNA reads TGTGCCAGCAGTTTATCGACGGACAGGGGTCGTTCCGGGGAGCTGTTTTTT. The chain links TRBV27 to TRBJ2-2, with TRBD1 matching over 9 bases. The V segment lost 0 bases and the J segment 6 bases; nucleotides outside the gene matches: 8. CDR1 MNHEY and CDR2 SMNVEV come from the germline V gene (reference sequence). This CDR3 comprises 17 residues.

V is TRBV6-5 and J is TRBJ2-7, with 7 bases identical to TRBD2. The CDR3 loop spans 13 amino acids. In germline, CDR1 is MNHEY, CDR2 SVGAGI. Trimming took 6 bases from V and 13 from J; bases not matched to a gene: 15. The CDR3 region has the DNA TGTGCCAGCAGCCCCGCCAGGGATCTGACTAGCTACTTC. Its protein is CASSPARDLTSYF.

The chain carries TRBV5-5 and TRBJ2-1, with TRBD2 as a possible D gene (6 bases). Germline values: CDR1 SGHKS, CDR2 YYEKEE (reference sequence). The CDR3 has 15 residues. Trimming stripped 6 bases from V and 0 bases from J, with 13 bases between. The CDR3 here is CASTERASSYNEQFF. CDR3 coding DNA: TGTGCCAGCACCGAGCGGGCAAGCTCCTACAATGAGCAGTTCTTC. Supplemented by reference TRBV5-5 and TRBJ2-1, the full variable domain reads DAGVTQSPTHLIKTRGQQVTLRCSPISGHKSVSWYQQVLGQGPQFIFQYYEKEERGRGNFPDRFSARQFPNYSSELNVNALLLGDSALYLCASTERASSYNEQFFGPGTRLTVL.

The genes are TRBV15 and TRBJ1-2, with D possibly matching TRBD1 (5 bases). Germline V gene lookup returns CDR1 LNHNV and CDR2 YYDKDF (reference sequence). This CDR3 contains 14 residues. V was clipped by 6 bases and J by 7 bases, with 18 bases between them. CDR3 region: CATSMEMGRFGYTF. The CDR3 DNA is TGTGCCACCAGTATGGAGATGGGGCGCTTTGGCTACACCTTC.

This chain uses TRBV28 with TRBJ2-4; TRBD1 matches at 7 bases. Trimming cost V 5 bases and J 4 bases; bases outside gene matches: 8. CDR1 is MDHEN and CDR2 is SYDVKM in the germline V gene. The CDR3 covers 15 residues. Written as DNA, the CDR3 is TGTGCCAGCAGTGATCCAGGGGGTGTAAAAAACATTCAGTACTTC. Protein product: CASSDPGGVKNIQYF.

This chain connects TRBV5-1 to TRBJ2-7, with 13 bases matching TRBD2. Germline trimming cut 3 bases from V and 3 bases from J; bases unmatched to any gene: 3. Per germline, CDR1 SGHRS and CDR2 YFSETQ. This CDR3 contains 15 residues. In nucleotides, the CDR3 is TGCGCCAGCAGCTGGGGACTAGCGGGGAACTACGAGCAGTACTTC. It encodes CASSWGLAGNYEQYF.

The chain employs TRBV27 and TRBJ2-7; D perhaps matches TRBD1 (5 bases). The V and J ends lost 0 bases and 3 bases respectively, with 15 bases between them. The germline gives CDR1 MNHEY, CDR2 SMNVEV (reference sequence). The CDR3 loop spans 16 amino acids. Here the CDR3 DNA reads TGTGCCAGCAGTTTATCTAGCTACAGGTCGGACTACGAGCAGTACTTC. This sequence encodes CASSLSSYRSDYEQYF.

This clone was recorded once. This rearrangement joins TRBV27 to TRBJ2-3; 13 nucleotides agree with TRBD2. Germline V gives CDR1 MNHEY, CDR2 SMNVEV (reference sequence). This CDR3 spans 16 amino acids. The V gene end was trimmed by 5 bases and the J gene end by 5 bases; junction bases not matched to a gene: 7. CDR3 protein: CASSSTSGGAVDTQYF. The CDR3 bases are TGTGCCAGCAGTAGCACTAGCGGGGGGGCAGTAGATACGCAGTATTTT.

The chain employs TRBV11-1 and TRBJ2-7, with TRBD2 as a possible D gene (5 bases). The CDR3 totals 15 residues. Germline V gene data show CDR1 as SGHAT and CDR2 as FQDESV (reference sequence). Trimming left V 10 bases short and J 0 bases short, with 19 bases between. CDR3 sequence reads: CATNLGRRSSYEQYF. DNA of the CDR3: TGTGCCACCAACCTCGGACGGAGGAGCTCCTACGAGCAGTACTTC.

The chain joins TRBV6-5 to TRBJ2-2; TRBD2 aligns across 11 bases. This CDR3 has 16 residues. Germline V lookup: CDR1 MNHEY, CDR2 SVGAGI. The V and J ends lost 4 bases and 6 bases, in that order; junction bases with no gene match: 7. In nucleotides, the CDR3 is TGTGCCAGCAGTTCTCAGACTAGCGGGGAAGCCGGGGAGCTGTTTTTT. Its translation: CASSSQTSGEAGELFF.

This clone occurred a few times. CDR3 protein: CASSQEVQGYEQYF. CDR3 nucleotides: TGCGCCAGCAGCCAAGAGGTCCAGGGCTACGAGCAGTACTTC. V gene TRBV4-1 combines with J gene TRBJ2-7, with D possibly TRBD1 on 5 matching bases. Trimming took 0 bases from V and 3 from J, leaving 9 bases between them. This CDR3 is built from 14 residues. Germline loops: CDR1 MGHRA, CDR2 YSYEKL.

The chain combines TRBV28 with TRBJ2-7; tentative D call: TRBD1 (6 bases). This CDR3 contains 15 residues. Trimming pared 2 bases from V and 0 bases from J, leaving 11 bases between. From germline, CDR1 is MDHEN and CDR2 SYDVKM. CDR3 sequence: CASSLSRGHSYEQYF. CDR3 DNA sequence: TGTGCCAGCAGTTTAAGCAGGGGCCACTCCTACGAGCAGTACTTC.

The V gene is TRBV2, the J gene TRBJ1-2; D is possibly TRBD1 (5 bases). Trimming removed 5 bases at V and 4 bases at J, with 5 bases between. CDR1 and CDR2 (germline): SNHLY, FYNNEI. The CDR3 covers 11 residues. CDR3 sequence (DNA): TGTGCCAGCAGTCAGGGCTATGGCTACACCTTC. Its translation: CASSQGYGYTF.

The rearrangement uses TRBV19 and TRBJ1-1; 9 nucleotides align to TRBD1. Germline-derived CDR1 and CDR2 are LNHDA and SQIVND (reference sequence). With V trimmed by 3 bases and J by 6 bases, 8 bases remained unmatched. The CDR3 length is 15 residues. In DNA, the CDR3 is TGTGCCAGTAGTATCGCGGGACAGGGTTTCGCTGAAGCTTTCTTT. Encoded protein: CASSIAGQGFAEAFF.

The chain uses TRBV5-1 and TRBJ2-6; 9 bases are a match to TRBD1. There are 17 residues in the CDR3. V lost 3 bases to trimming and J lost 2 bases; unmatched junction nucleotides: 6. Germline CDR1 reads SGHRS; CDR2 reads YFSETQ. For the CDR3, the DNA is TGCGCCAGCAGCTCGCCACAGGGGGCGCCTGGGGCCAACGTCCTGACTTTC. Translating gives CASSSPQGAPGANVLTF.

This rearrangement joins TRBV2 to TRBJ1-5; no reliable D call. Germline values: CDR1 SNHLY, CDR2 FYNNEI. The CDR3 length is 13 residues. V was trimmed by 6 bases and J by 0 bases, leaving 6 bases between them. CDR3 loop: CASRRDSNQPQHF. In DNA, the CDR3 is TGTGCCAGCAGGAGGGATAGCAATCAGCCCCAGCATTTT. Filled out from reference TRBV2 and TRBJ1-5, the complete variable domain reads EPEVTQTPSHQVTQMGQEVILRCVPISNHLYFYWYRQILGQKVEFLVSFYNNEISEKSEIFDDQFSVERPDGSNFTLKIRSTKLEDSAMYFCASRRDSNQPQHFGDGTRLSIL.

The chain carries TRBV2 and TRBJ1-5, with D tentatively TRBD1 (5 bases). Deletions cut 4 bases from V and 3 bases from J, with 10 bases between. Per germline, CDR1 SNHLY and CDR2 FYNNEI. CDR3 length: 14 amino acids. CDR3 loop: CASSVGGVNQPQHF. Here the CDR3 DNA reads TGTGCCAGCAGTGTAGGAGGGGTCAATCAGCCCCAGCATTTT.

The V and J genes are TRBV3-1 (or the pseudogene TRBV3-2) and TRBJ2-2; maybe TRBD2 (6 bases). The germline V gene has CDR1 LGHDT and CDR2 YNNKEL (reference sequence). This CDR3 region has 16 residues. The germline V and J ends were trimmed by 0 bases and 7 bases, with 15 bases remaining between them. This chain's CDR3 is CASSQEGFSGDGELFF. The CDR3 DNA follows: TGTGCCAGCAGCCAAGAGGGATTTAGCGGAGACGGGGAGCTGTTTTTT.

A few counts support this clone. The CDR3 sequence is CASSLTTKQGQSYNEQFF. The DNA of the CDR3 is TGTGCCAGCAGCCTAACGACAAAACAGGGGCAGTCCTACAATGAGCAGTTCTTC. V and J are TRBV28 and TRBJ2-1; TRBD1 agrees at 7 bases. This CDR3 region has 18 residues. The germline gives CDR1 MDHEN, CDR2 SYDVKM. V lost 6 bases, J lost 1 base, and 15 bases stayed unmatched. The whole variable domain, filled in from reference TRBV28 and TRBJ2-1, reads DVKVTQSSRYLVKRTGEKVFLECVQDMDHENMFWYRQDPGLGLRLIYFSYDVKMKEKGDIPEGYSVSREKKERFSLILESASTNQTSMYLCASSLTTKQGQSYNEQFFGPGTRLTVL.

The chain employs TRBV2 and TRBJ1-2, with TRBD1 matching 11 bases. The germline V gene encodes CDR1 SNHLY and CDR2 FYNNEI. This CDR3 is built from 15 residues. V lost 1 base to trimming and J lost 6 bases; unmatched junction nucleotides: 4. The CDR3 nucleotides read TGTGCCAGCAGTGAAGGGACAGGGGGCGATCATGGCTACACCTTC. It is translated as CASSEGTGGDHGYTF.

Notes on this clone: A single base separates this from a much larger clone, so it may be a read error. The genes are TRBV12-3 or TRBV12-4 and TRBJ1-2; perhaps TRBD1 as D (6 bases). V lost 3 bases, J lost 4 bases, and 6 bases lay in between. CDR3 size: 12 residues. CDR3 region: CASSLDSYGYTF. The CDR3 coding sequence is TGTGCCAGCAGTTTGGACAGCTATGGCTACACCTTC.

This clone was seen just once. V and J are TRBV5-4 and TRBJ1-1, with 8 bases identical to TRBD1. Trimming at V came to 4 bases and at J to 4 bases, leaving 3 bases not matched to a gene. The CDR3 consists of 13 residues. Germline CDR1 SGHNT, CDR2 YYREEE (reference sequence). The CDR3 nucleotides are TGTGCCAGCAGCCCTGACAGGGGCACTGAAGCTTTCTTT. Translating it yields CASSPDRGTEAFF.

The chain couples TRBV7-8 to TRBJ2-1; 9 bases are a match to TRBD1. The V gene's germline CDR1 is SGHVS and CDR2 FQNEAQ. J gave up 7 bases and V 5 bases, and 3 bases lay outside the gene matches. This CDR3 spans 13 amino acids. The CDR3 loop is CASSRQGENEQFF. CDR3 DNA sequence: TGTGCCAGCAGCCGACAGGGGGAAAATGAGCAGTTCTTC.

The chain links TRBV27 to TRBJ1-2, with D tentatively TRBD1 (6 bases). Trimming cost V 3 bases and J 3 bases, with 20 bases left between them. Germline CDR1 reads MNHEY; CDR2 reads SMNVEV (reference sequence). The CDR3 spans 17 residues. The chain's CDR3 is CASSLRPSGTFDYGYTF. In nucleotides, the CDR3 is TGTGCCAGCAGTTTGAGGCCCTCCGGGACATTTGACTATGGCTACACCTTC.

The J gene is TRBJ1-5, the V gene TRBV7-8; D is uncertain. Germline loops: CDR1 SGHVS, CDR2 FQNEAQ. Trimming took off 5 bases at V and 11 bases at J, with 16 bases between the two ends. This CDR3 region has 13 residues. CDR3 region: CASSQRVGLSQHF. CDR3 nucleotides: TGTGCCAGCAGCCAGAGGGTAGGGTTGTCCCAGCATTTT.

This rearrangement joins TRBV6-6 to TRBJ2-7; D ambiguous. The CDR3 contains 11 residues. Germline CDR1 is MNHNY and CDR2 is SVGAGI (reference sequence). The V gene lost 5 bases and the J gene lost 1 base, with 3 bases spanning the gap. The CDR3 sequence: CASSPSYEQYF. The CDR3 nucleotides are TGTGCCAGCAGTCCGTCCTACGAGCAGTACTTC.

The gene calls are TRBV6-1 and TRBJ2-2; 9 bases fit TRBD2. The germline CDR1 and CDR2 sequences are MNHNS and SASEGT. J was trimmed by 4 bases and V by 2 bases; bases with no gene match: 8. CDR3 length equals 17 residues. CDR3 nucleotides: TGTGCCAGCAGTGAACTGGGCGGGAGGGGGGCCACCGGGGAGCTGTTTTTT. Its protein is CASSELGGRGATGELFF.

This rearrangement joins TRBV6-5 to TRBJ2-3; 7 nucleotides line up with TRBD2. This CDR3 region has 15 residues. Germline CDR1 MNHEY, CDR2 SVGAGI. V shed 6 bases and J 1 base; nucleotides not matched to a gene: 7. CDR3 loop: CASSNGAGGTDTQYF. The CDR3 DNA follows: TGTGCCAGCAGCAACGGGGCGGGGGGCACAGATACGCAGTATTTT.

In DNA form, the CDR3 reads TGTGCCAGCAGCTTAATAACTAGTCCCCGCACAGATACGCAGTATTTT. It encodes CASSLITSPRTDTQYF. The gene calls are TRBV11-2 and TRBJ2-3; D is perhaps TRBD2 (5 bases). Trimming stripped 2 bases from V and 1 base from J, with 13 bases between. Germline V gene sequence: CDR1 SGHAT, CDR2 FQNNGV. The CDR3 runs to 16 residues.

The sample holds a few counts of this clone. The DNA for the CDR3 is TGTGCCAGCAGCCAAGATCCCCCTACTAGCGAGTACACAGATACGCAGTATTTT. It encodes CASSQDPPTSEYTDTQYF. This chain links TRBV4-2 with TRBJ2-3; 7 positions agree with TRBD2. V trimming: 0 bases; J trimming: 2 bases; junction bases outside the gene matches: 11. This CDR3 is built from 18 residues. The germline gives CDR1 LGHNA, CDR2 YNFKEQ.

The chain combines TRBV7-8 with TRBJ1-1, with 7 bases matching TRBD1. CDR1 and CDR2 (germline): SGHVS, FQNEAQ. This CDR3 contains 17 residues. The ends lost 8 bases at V and 6 bases at J; junction bases unmatched: 21. The CDR3 DNA sequence: TGTGCCAGCGGGAAAGGGGGACAGATATATTTTCTGGCTGAAGCTTTCTTT. Translation gives CASGKGGQIYFLAEAFF.